Below are 22 T cell receptor beta chains sequenced from a single sample in a study of immune evolution from preneoplasia to lung adenocarcinoma. Here immunoSEQ multiplex PCR was the method, and the copy in TCRdb shows in-frame clones only, minus some. The data show some 1,900 clones, approximately 78% seen once. Sequenced input: FFPE atypical adenomatous hyperplasia tissue from the lung. Documented subset: atypical adenomatous hyperplasia (AAH), lung preneoplasia. The receptors come from a person aged 70 to 85 with lung adenocarcinoma.

In this sample, this clone turned up once. The chain links TRBV15 to TRBJ1-5; 8 nucleotides line up with TRBD1. Trimming removed 1 base from V and 3 bases from J; junction bases left unmatched: 11. The germline V gene has CDR1 LNHNV and CDR2 YYDKDF (reference sequence). The CDR3 has 18 residues. The CDR3 loop reads CATSRVQWGQEDNQPQHF. The CDR3 DNA sequence: TGTGCCACCAGCAGAGTTCAGTGGGGACAGGAAGACAATCAGCCCCAGCATTTT. The variable domain in full, completed from reference TRBV15 and TRBJ1-5, reads DAMVIQNPRYQVTQFGKPVTLSCSQTLNHNVMYWYQQKSSQAPKLLFHYYDKDFNNEADTPDNFQSRRPNTSFCFLDIRSPGLGDTAMYLCATSRVQWGQEDNQPQHFGDGTRLSIL.

This clone is a singleton in its sample. V usage is TRBV4-2 and J usage is TRBJ2-3, with 9 bases matching TRBD2. Germline V gene data show CDR1 as LGHNA and CDR2 as YNFKEQ. The trim removed 0 bases at V and 2 bases at J, leaving 9 bases unmatched. This CDR3 is built from 18 residues. The CDR3 sequence is CASSQDWVREGPTDTQYF. The CDR3 nucleotides read TGTGCCAGCAGCCAAGATTGGGTGCGGGAGGGCCCCACAGATACGCAGTATTTT.

This clone was seen a handful of times. This chain links TRBV6-5 with TRBJ1-1; D call uncertain. This CDR3 contains 16 residues. V lost 0 bases and J 1 base, leaving 12 bases between the germline ends. Germline V gene data show CDR1 as MNHEY and CDR2 as SVGAGI. This chain's CDR3 is CASSYSAGFGNTEAFF. CDR3 DNA sequence: TGTGCCAGCAGTTACTCGGCCGGATTTGGGAACACTGAAGCTTTCTTT.

This clone was recorded only once. V and J are TRBV7-2 and TRBJ2-7; D possibly matches TRBD1 or TRBD2 (5 bases each). This CDR3 comprises 14 residues. The germline V and J ends were trimmed by 8 bases and 1 base, with 15 bases remaining between them. Germline V CDR1 and CDR2: SGHTA, FQGNSA. CDR3 DNA: TGTGCCAGCGGCCGAGGGGATTCATCCTACGAGCAGTACTTC. Translated, it gives CASGRGDSSYEQYF. The variable domain in full, completed from reference TRBV7-2 and TRBJ2-7, reads GAGVSQSPSNKVTEKGKDVELRCDPISGHTALYWYRQSLGQGLEFLIYFQGNSAPDKSGLPSDRFSAERTGGSVSTLTIQRTQQEDSAVYLCASGRGDSSYEQYFGPGTRLTVT.

This clone appeared once. This chain joins TRBV7-3 and TRBJ2-2; D perhaps matches TRBD2 (6 bases). CDR1 is SGHTA and CDR2 is FQGTGA in the germline V gene. V was cut by 5 bases and J by 6 bases, with 13 bases left in between. CDR3 length: 14 residues. As DNA, the CDR3 is TGTGCCAGCAGCCCCACGGGAGTTGCCGGGGAGCTGTTTTTT. Its translation is CASSPTGVAGELFF.

The chain couples TRBV10-3 to TRBJ1-1; tentatively, D is TRBD1 (6 bases). Deletions cut 2 bases from V and 11 bases from J, with 12 bases between. CDR3 size: 12 residues. Germline V gene data show CDR1 as ENHRY and CDR2 as SYGVKD. The CDR3 region has the DNA TGTGCCATCAGTGAGGGGGACAAAGGCGCTTTCTTT. This codes for CAISEGDKGAFF.

V and J are TRBV6-4 and TRBJ1-2; D may be TRBD1 (5 bases). The CDR3 is made up of 15 amino acids. The germline V gene has CDR1 MRHNA and CDR2 SNTAGT. Trimming removed 6 bases from V and 0 bases from J, with 14 bases in between. CDR3 sequence (DNA): TGTGCCAGCAGAGGGGCGGACTCAGCTAACTATGGCTACACCTTC. Translated: CASRGADSANYGYTF.

The chain joins TRBV2 to TRBJ2-7, with D possibly called TRBD1 or TRBD2 (6 bases each). Germline V gene sequence: CDR1 SNHLY, CDR2 FYNNEI. The CDR3 totals 13 residues. The V end was cut by 8 bases, the J end by 6 bases, with 17 bases between. CDR3 amino acids: CASWGAGPGEQYF. Written as DNA, the CDR3 is TGTGCCAGCTGGGGGGCGGGACCCGGCGAGCAGTACTTC.

The count of this clone is one. The chain joins TRBV6-5 to TRBJ2-1; TRBD2 is a possible D gene (5 bases). From germline, CDR1 is MNHEY and CDR2 SVGAGI. This CDR3 has 13 residues. Between the trimmed V and J ends, which lost 5 bases and 0 bases, there was a span of 5 bases. CDR3 nucleotides: TGTGCCAGCAGTGGGAGCTCCTACAATGAGCAGTTCTTC. Amino acids: CASSGSSYNEQFF.

The V and J genes are TRBV10-3 and TRBJ2-7; D is undetermined. CDR3 length: 15 residues. Germline-derived CDR1 and CDR2 are ENHRY and SYGVKD. Between the trimmed V and J ends, which lost 3 bases and 1 base, there was a span of 13 bases. CDR3 residues: CAISDTVGESYEQYF. In DNA form, the CDR3 reads TGTGCCATCAGTGATACCGTTGGGGAATCCTACGAGCAGTACTTC.

Only a few counts were recorded for this clone. V gene TRBV30 combines with J gene TRBJ1-1, with a possible D match to TRBD1 (5 bases). The CDR3 is 16 amino acids. V was shortened by 1 base and J by 1 base, with 16 bases between the two germline ends. Germline-derived CDR1 and CDR2 are GTSNPN and SVGIG (reference sequence). DNA for the CDR3: TGTGCCTGGAGTGGTGCGACCACCGGGGCGAACACTGAAGCTTTCTTT. Translating it yields CAWSGATTGANTEAFF.

The chain carries TRBV6-5 and TRBJ1-5; D unclear. Germline loops: CDR1 MNHEY, CDR2 SVGAGI. This CDR3 is built from 13 residues. Trimming took off 2 bases at V and 5 bases at J, with 7 bases between the two ends. DNA for the CDR3: TGTGCCAGCAGTTACGACAAGGATCAGCCCCAGCATTTT. It translates to CASSYDKDQPQHF.

J is TRBJ1-2 and V is TRBV5-1; 7 bases map to TRBD1. This CDR3 is built from 15 residues. V lost 5 bases to trimming and J lost 2 bases; unmatched junction nucleotides: 9. Germline V CDR1 and CDR2: SGHRS, YFSETQ. The CDR3 here is CASRRGQTGNYGYTF. DNA for the CDR3: TGCGCCAGCAGGAGGGGGCAGACAGGGAACTATGGCTACACCTTC.

This rearrangement joins TRBV5-5 to TRBJ1-2, with D uncertain. Trimming took off 4 bases at V and 3 bases at J, with 10 bases between the two ends. CDR1 is SGHKS and CDR2 is YYEKEE in the germline V gene (reference sequence). CDR3 length: 13 residues. The CDR3 region is CASSQNRDYGYTF. In DNA, the CDR3 is TGTGCCAGCAGCCAAAATAGGGACTATGGCTACACCTTC. The full variable domain, completed using reference TRBV5-5 and TRBJ1-2, is DAGVTQSPTHLIKTRGQQVTLRCSPISGHKSVSWYQQVLGQGPQFIFQYYEKEERGRGNFPDRFSARQFPNYSSELNVNALLLGDSALYLCASSQNRDYGYTFGSGTRLTVV.

The chain uses TRBV4-1 and TRBJ1-5; D is unresolved. CDR3 length: 16 amino acids. V was clipped by 0 bases and J by 0 bases, with 9 bases between them. Germline CDR1 and CDR2: MGHRA and YSYEKL. Here the CDR3 DNA reads TGCGCCAGCAGCCAAGATCCGGGTTATAGCAATCAGCCCCAGCATTTT. Protein product: CASSQDPGYSNQPQHF.

The chain carries TRBV29-1 and TRBJ2-5; a possible D gene is TRBD2 (6 bases). The germline gives CDR1 SQVTM, CDR2 ANQGSEA. The CDR3 is 13 residues long. V shed 5 bases and J shed 11 bases, with 21 bases lying between them. DNA of the CDR3: TGCAGCGTTTCCGGGACGGTTCCGGGGGAGCAGTACTTC. Its protein is CSVSGTVPGEQYF. Full variable domain (outside the CDR3, taken from reference TRBV29-1 and TRBJ2-5): SAVISQKPSRDICQRGTSLTIQCQVDSQVTMMFWYRQQPGQSLTLIATANQGSEATYESGFVIDKFPISRPNLTFSTLTVSNMSPEDSSIYLCSVSGTVPGEQYFGPGTRLLVL.

This clone was recorded once. The rearrangement uses TRBV6-5 and TRBJ1-1; no clear D. The CDR3 spans 15 residues. With 8 bases removed from V and 5 bases from J, the gap between germline ends came to 21 bases. The germline V gene has CDR1 MNHEY and CDR2 SVGAGI. CDR3 loop: CASSYTFTPGTEAFF. The CDR3, as DNA: TGTGCCAGCTCCTATACCTTCACCCCCGGGACTGAAGCTTTCTTT.

This clone came up a few times. This chain connects TRBV29-1 to TRBJ1-1; no clear D. This CDR3 is 13 amino acids long. CDR1 and CDR2 from the germline V gene are SQVTM and ANQGSEA. V lost 7 bases and J lost 4, with 16 bases in between. CDR3 nucleotides: TGCAGCGGCAACCCTAACGGAGGCACTGAAGCTTTCTTT. Its translation is CSGNPNGGTEAFF. Using reference TRBV29-1 and TRBJ1-1 for the parts outside the CDR3, the full variable domain is SAVISQKPSRDICQRGTSLTIQCQVDSQVTMMFWYRQQPGQSLTLIATANQGSEATYESGFVIDKFPISRPNLTFSTLTVSNMSPEDSSIYLCSGNPNGGTEAFFGQGTRLTVV.

The chain recombines TRBV4-1 with TRBJ2-1; D is unclear. V was shortened by 0 bases and J by 4 bases, with 7 bases between the two germline ends. This CDR3 is 14 amino acids long. CDR1 is MGHRA, CDR2 YSYEKL, per germline. Here the CDR3 DNA reads TGCGCCAGCAGCCAAGATAGAAGTTACAATGAGCAGTTCTTC. Translated, it gives CASSQDRSYNEQFF.

This clone showed up just a few times. The CDR3 DNA reads as TGTGCCAGTAGTATCATCCTACCTGGCGGGGTCCACTACGAGCAGTACTTC. It codes for CASSIILPGGVHYEQYF. The V call is TRBV19, the J call TRBJ2-7, with D tentatively TRBD2 (6 bases). Germline V gene lookup returns CDR1 LNHDA and CDR2 SQIVND (reference sequence). This CDR3 is 17 amino acids long. V gave up 3 bases and J gave up 3 bases, with 21 bases separating them.

V is TRBV2 and J is TRBJ1-4; D is uncertain. Trimming cost V 6 bases and J 8 bases, with 10 bases left between them. The CDR3 extends over 12 amino acids. CDR1 is SNHLY, CDR2 FYNNEI, per germline. The CDR3 DNA reads TGTGCCAGCAGACTGGGTGGGGAAAAACTGTTTTTT. This codes for CASRLGGEKLFF.

This chain connects TRBV18 to TRBJ1-1; 7 bases fit TRBD1. The CDR3 sequence is 13 residues long. In germline, CDR1 is KGHSH, CDR2 LQKENI. The V gene end was trimmed by 4 bases and the J gene end by 1 base; junction bases not matched to a gene: 0. CDR3 nucleotides: TGTGCCAGCTCACGACAGGGGAACACTGAAGCTTTCTTT. It translates to CASSRQGNTEAFF.